The 26 T cell receptor beta chains given below trace back to one sample, sequenced in a study of blood T cell repertoires in COVID-19 (dated by TCRdb to 2020 to 2021). The receptor library was made with the immunoSEQ multiplex PCR assay. This immuneACCESS table, as held by TCRdb, lists in-frame sequences with V and J called but not all clones. Of the missing ones, under half trace to an unresolved V gene in checked studies; the others have no known cause. This sample comprises under 350,000 clones, about 86% of them detected only once. Of the sample, 3.5% to 4.5% is held by the ten largest clones. The sample comprised PBMCs or T cells enriched from blood (not recorded which). These receptors were taken from a woman aged 40-49 years with acute COVID-19.

This chain links TRBV6-5 with TRBJ1-1, with 11 bases aligning to TRBD1. The CDR3 sequence is 12 residues long. Germline V gene lookup returns CDR1 MNHEY and CDR2 SVGAGI. J was trimmed by 8 bases and V by 10 bases; bases with no gene match: 6. The CDR3 here is CATQDRGREAFF. The CDR3 DNA sequence: TGTGCCACCCAGGACAGGGGGCGCGAAGCTTTCTTT.

The gene calls are TRBV5-4 and TRBJ2-5; TRBD2 matches at 11 bases. This CDR3 contains 14 residues. J was trimmed by 5 bases and V by 4 bases; bases with no gene match: 4. Germline assignment: CDR1 SGHNT and CDR2 YYREEE (reference sequence). In DNA form, the CDR3 reads TGTGCCAGCAGCCCGACTAGCGGGGTGGAGACCCAGTACTTC. It encodes CASSPTSGVETQYF.

This clone was picked up one time. The chain is built from TRBV7-3 and TRBJ2-1, with TRBD2 matching 8 bases. This CDR3 has 14 residues. Trimming took 3 bases from V and 3 from J; bases not matched to a gene: 1. Germline CDR1 SGHTA, CDR2 FQGTGA. The CDR3 protein is CASSLTSDYNEQFF. The DNA for the CDR3 is TGTGCCAGCAGCTTGACTAGCGACTACAATGAGCAGTTCTTC.

The V and J genes are TRBV6-2 or TRBV6-3 and TRBJ2-7, with D possibly matching TRBD2 (5 bases). Germline V CDR1 and CDR2: MNHEY, SVGEGT. V was cut by 5 bases and J by 5 bases, with 25 bases left in between. The CDR3 extends over 17 amino acids. The CDR3 spells CASSLTFDRPTGDEQYF. The DNA of the CDR3 is TGTGCCAGCAGTCTCACCTTTGACCGTCCCACCGGGGACGAGCAGTACTTC.

The chain has TRBV7-2 and TRBJ1-1; D gene ambiguous. CDR1 and CDR2 from the germline V gene are SGHTA and FQGNSA. The V gene lost 2 bases and the J gene lost 0 bases, with 10 bases spanning the gap. This CDR3 has 15 residues. The CDR3 loop is CASSLSQIMNTEAFF. The CDR3 nucleotides are TGTGCCAGCAGCTTATCTCAGATAATGAACACTGAAGCTTTCTTT.

The chain recombines TRBV10-3 with TRBJ2-7; 9 positions agree with TRBD1. The CDR3 consists of 15 residues. CDR1 and CDR2 from the germline V gene are ENHRY and SYGVKD. The ends lost 4 bases at V and 3 bases at J; junction bases unmatched: 7. The CDR3 DNA reads TGTGCCATCAGTGGAGAGGACAGGGGTGACTACGAGCAGTACTTC. It specifies CAISGEDRGDYEQYF.

This clone was seen just once. The genes are TRBV4-2 and TRBJ1-4; tentatively, D is TRBD1 (5 bases). The CDR3 sequence is 16 residues long. CDR1 and CDR2 (germline): LGHNA, YNFKEQ. V was cut by 4 bases and J by 4 bases, with 16 bases left in between. As DNA, the CDR3 is TGTGCCAGCAGCCTACAAGGACACCCTGTTAATGAAAAACTGTTTTTT. This sequence encodes CASSLQGHPVNEKLFF.

The V and J genes are TRBV28 and TRBJ2-3; 9 positions agree with TRBD1. The CDR3 runs 14 residues. From germline, CDR1 is MDHEN and CDR2 SYDVKM. After removal of 6 bases from V and 4 bases from J, the junction contained 5 bases not matched to a gene. For the CDR3, the DNA is TGTGCCAGCAGGCTACAGGGGGCCCCAGATACGCAGTATTTT. It specifies CASRLQGAPDTQYF.

This clone was observed once. The rearrangement uses TRBV5-1 and TRBJ2-5; D not resolved. Between the trimmed V and J ends, which lost 0 bases and 5 bases, there was a span of 17 bases. The CDR3 spans 16 residues. Germline assignment: CDR1 SGHRS and CDR2 YFSETQ. CDR3 sequence reads: CASSLADTPSWETQYF. Here the CDR3 DNA reads TGCGCCAGCAGCTTGGCCGACACTCCTTCCTGGGAGACCCAGTACTTC. The entire variable domain, with the rest obtained from reference TRBV5-1 and TRBJ2-5, is as follows: KAGVTQTPRYLIKTRGQQVTLSCSPISGHRSVSWYQQTPGQGLQFLFEYFSETQRNKGNFPGRFSGRQFSNSRSEMNVSTLELGDSALYLCASSLADTPSWETQYFGPGTRLLVL.

The chain combines TRBV2 with TRBJ1-2, with TRBD1 as a possible D gene (5 bases). V lost 6 bases to trimming and J lost 3 bases, with 17 bases between them. There are 15 residues in the CDR3. The V gene's germline CDR1 is SNHLY and CDR2 FYNNEI. The CDR3 is CASRFPTTDYYGYTF. DNA for the CDR3: TGTGCCAGCAGGTTTCCTACGACAGACTACTATGGCTACACCTTC.

V gene TRBV28 combines with J gene TRBJ1-2; D perhaps matches TRBD1 (5 bases). The length of the CDR3 is 15 residues. Trimming shortened V by 6 bases and J by 4 bases, and 18 bases separated the two germline ends. CDR1 is MDHEN and CDR2 is SYDVKM in the germline V gene. This chain's CDR3 is CASSRGGETGYGYTF. For the CDR3, the DNA is TGTGCCAGCAGCCGCGGGGGGGAGACGGGCTATGGCTACACCTTC.

The gene calls are TRBV7-6 and TRBJ2-7, with D possibly being TRBD2 (5 bases). The CDR3 sequence is 15 residues long. The germline V gene has CDR1 SGHVS and CDR2 FNYEAQ. V was clipped by 0 bases and J by 7 bases, with 16 bases between them. CDR3 sequence (DNA): TGTGCCAGCAGCTTAGCGGGCACTGATGGCGGGGAGCAGTACTTC. This codes for CASSLAGTDGGEQYF. Together with reference TRBV7-6 and TRBJ2-7, the CDR3 gives the full variable domain: GAGVSQSPRYKVTKRGQDVALRCDPISGHVSLYWYRQALGQGPEFLTYFNYEAQQDKSGLPNDRFSAERPEGSISTLTIQRTEQRDSAMYRCASSLAGTDGGEQYFGPGTRLTVT.

This chain joins TRBV18 and TRBJ1-1; TRBD1 might be the D (6 bases). The CDR3 is 19 residues long. The V gene's germline CDR1 is KGHSH and CDR2 LQKENI. V gave up 3 bases and J gave up 3 bases, with 26 bases separating them. CDR3 DNA: TGTGCCAGCTCACCGGGTCTGACAGGAGACAGGACATTGGACACTGAAGCTTTCTTT. It encodes CASSPGLTGDRTLDTEAFF. Drawing the rest from reference TRBV18 and TRBJ1-1, the complete variable domain is NAGVMQNPRHLVRRRGQEARLRCSPMKGHSHVYWYRQLPEEGLKFMVYLQKENIIDESGMPKERFSAEFPKEGPSILRIQQVVRGDSAAYFCASSPGLTGDRTLDTEAFFGQGTRLTVV.

The rearrangement links TRBV19 to TRBJ2-7; 7 positions agree with TRBD1. The CDR3 spans 16 residues. CDR1 is LNHDA, CDR2 SQIVND, per germline (reference sequence). The trim removed 5 bases at V and 0 bases at J, leaving 10 bases unmatched. CDR3 sequence: CASSGSRGFVSYEQYF. DNA for the CDR3: TGTGCCAGTAGTGGCAGCAGGGGGTTCGTCTCCTACGAGCAGTACTTC.

The chain couples TRBV7-2 to TRBJ2-7, with TRBD2 matching over 7 bases. V was pared by 1 base and J by 3 bases, with 6 bases of the junction left unmatched. Germline-derived CDR1 and CDR2 are SGHTA and FQGNSA. This CDR3 spans 15 amino acids. The CDR3 region is CASSLGLAEVYEQYF. In nucleotides, the CDR3 is TGTGCCAGCAGCTTAGGACTAGCAGAAGTCTACGAGCAGTACTTC.

The V call is TRBV2, the J call TRBJ1-1; D may be TRBD1 (5 bases). With 7 bases removed from V and 1 base from J, the gap between germline ends came to 13 bases. Germline lookup yields CDR1 SNHLY and CDR2 FYNNEI. The CDR3 totals 14 residues. The CDR3 spells CASTETGGNTEAFF. CDR3 nucleotide sequence: TGTGCCAGCACCGAGACGGGGGGGAACACTGAAGCTTTCTTT.

The chain employs TRBV7-2 and TRBJ2-3, with 16 bases aligning to TRBD2. Unmatched junction bases numbered 6, after V lost 1 base and J lost 5 bases. CDR1 is SGHTA, CDR2 FQGNSA, per germline. The CDR3 is 18 residues long. CDR3 region: CASSLEGTSGGARDTQYF. CDR3 in DNA: TGTGCCAGCAGCTTAGAGGGGACTAGCGGGGGGGCTAGAGATACGCAGTATTTT.

This clone was recorded a few times. This chain links TRBV28 with TRBJ1-1, with 7 bases aligning to TRBD1. CDR1 is MDHEN and CDR2 is SYDVKM in the germline V gene. This CDR3 contains 14 residues. J was trimmed by 2 bases and V by 6 bases; bases with no gene match: 6. The CDR3 coding sequence is TGTGCCAGCAGAACCGCAGGGGGAAACACTGAAGCTTTCTTT. Translated, it gives CASRTAGGNTEAFF.

V and J are TRBV29-1 and TRBJ1-2; 7 bases are shared with TRBD1. This CDR3 spans 14 amino acids. Germline V CDR1 and CDR2: SQVTM, ANQGSEA. J was trimmed by 1 base and V by 6 bases; bases with no gene match: 8. The CDR3 loop is CSVAGQDFNYGYTF. The DNA of the CDR3 is TGCAGCGTCGCCGGACAGGACTTTAACTATGGCTACACCTTC.

This clone was counted only a few times. The V call is TRBV6-5, the J call TRBJ2-2; D is unclear. The CDR3 loop spans 15 amino acids. Looked up from germline, CDR1 is MNHEY and CDR2 is SVGAGI. Trimming removed 1 base from V and 5 bases from J, with 11 bases in between. This CDR3 is CASSYFLQRTGELFF. In DNA, the CDR3 is TGTGCCAGCAGTTACTTCCTTCAGAGGACCGGGGAGCTGTTTTTT.

The chain has TRBV7-8 and TRBJ1-5; 12 bases align to TRBD1. Germline V CDR1 and CDR2: SGHVS, FQNEAQ. This CDR3 spans 16 amino acids. V lost 1 base, J lost 7 bases, and 5 bases stayed unmatched. The CDR3 is CASSLVGQGARQPQHF. The DNA for the CDR3 is TGTGCCAGCAGCTTAGTGGGACAGGGGGCCCGGCAGCCCCAGCATTTT.

This clone has a handful of counts. V is TRBV2 and J is TRBJ1-4; D might be TRBD1 (5 bases). The germline V and J ends were trimmed by 0 bases and 11 bases, with 13 bases remaining between them. Germline V gene lookup returns CDR1 SNHLY and CDR2 FYNNEI. The CDR3 loop spans 14 amino acids. The CDR3 sequence: CASSEARQIGKLFF. The CDR3 nucleotides read TGTGCCAGCAGTGAAGCAAGACAGATAGGGAAACTGTTTTTT.

The rearrangement links TRBV7-8 to TRBJ2-5; 8 bases line up with TRBD1. This CDR3 comprises 15 residues. Germline CDR1 is SGHVS and CDR2 is FQNEAQ. The junction had 9 bases not matched to a gene; V was cut back by 5 bases and J by 4 bases. The CDR3 loop is CASSTRTGWGETQYF. In DNA form, the CDR3 reads TGTGCCAGCAGCACCCGGACAGGGTGGGGAGAGACCCAGTACTTC.

The V and J genes are TRBV3-1 (or the pseudogene TRBV3-2) and TRBJ2-2; D gene unclear. Germline values: CDR1 LGHDT, CDR2 YNNKEL (reference sequence). Trimming took off 1 base at V and 3 bases at J, with 12 bases between the two ends. The CDR3 length is 16 residues. CDR3 in amino acids: CASSQGRRVDTGELFF. In nucleotides, the CDR3 is TGTGCCAGCAGCCAAGGGCGACGGGTCGACACCGGGGAGCTGTTTTTT.

This clone is a singleton in its sample. The rearrangement links TRBV27 to TRBJ2-5; perhaps TRBD1 as D (6 bases). V lost 1 base, J lost 4 bases, and 16 bases lay in between. The CDR3 is 16 amino acids. Germline CDR1 is MNHEY and CDR2 is SMNVEV (reference sequence). The CDR3: CASSLLSGVAGETQYF. In DNA, the CDR3 is TGTGCCAGCAGTTTATTATCAGGGGTGGCCGGAGAGACCCAGTACTTC.

CDR3 in DNA: TGTGCCAGCAGTTTATCAGGTGATGAGCAGTTCTTC. Translating it yields CASSLSGDEQFF. The V call is TRBV28, the J call TRBJ2-1; D not certain. Germline V gene data show CDR1 as MDHEN and CDR2 as SYDVKM. Trimming pared 1 base from V and 8 bases from J, leaving 6 bases between. CDR3 size: 12 residues. The whole variable domain, remainder taken from reference TRBV28 and TRBJ2-1, is DVKVTQSSRYLVKRTGEKVFLECVQDMDHENMFWYRQDPGLGLRLIYFSYDVKMKEKGDIPEGYSVSREKKERFSLILESASTNQTSMYLCASSLSGDEQFFGPGTRLTVL.